This T cell receptor (beta chain) was documented in a study of shared clonotypes between healthy human individuals. CDR1 is MGHRA and CDR2 is YSYEKL in the germline V gene. V trimming: 3 bases; J trimming: 0 bases; junction bases outside the gene matches: 2. The CDR3 consists of 15 residues. TCRdb's copy holds only in-frame clones and misses some; the assay was immunoSEQ multiplex PCR. Of about half a million clones in the sample, 81% were seen once. The source material was PBMCs. The rearrangement links TRBV4-1 to TRBJ1-1; 9 nucleotides agree with TRBD1. The receptor's source is a woman aged 40 to 49 in good health. Some clones in this sample may be carry-over from other donors' samples. The CDR3 spells CASSQGQGVNTEAFF. For the CDR3, the DNA is TGCGCCAGCAGCCAGGGACAGGGCGTGAACACTGAAGCTTTCTTT.